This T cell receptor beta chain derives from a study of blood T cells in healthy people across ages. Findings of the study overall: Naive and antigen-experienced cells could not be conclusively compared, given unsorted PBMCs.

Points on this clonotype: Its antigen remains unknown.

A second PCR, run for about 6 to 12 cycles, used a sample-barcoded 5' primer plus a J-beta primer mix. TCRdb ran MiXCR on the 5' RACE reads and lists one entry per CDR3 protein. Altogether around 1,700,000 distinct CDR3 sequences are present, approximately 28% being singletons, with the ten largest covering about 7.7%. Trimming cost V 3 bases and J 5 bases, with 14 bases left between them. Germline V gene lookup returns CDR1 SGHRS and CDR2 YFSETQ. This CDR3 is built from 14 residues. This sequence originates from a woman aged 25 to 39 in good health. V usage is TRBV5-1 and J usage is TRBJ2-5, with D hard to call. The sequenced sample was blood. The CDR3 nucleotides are TGCGCCAGCAGCTCTTCCCACAGATCGGAGACCCAGTACTTC. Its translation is CASSSSHRSETQYF. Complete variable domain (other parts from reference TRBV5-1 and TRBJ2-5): KAGVTQTPRYLIKTRGQQVTLSCSPISGHRSVSWYQQTPGQGLQFLFEYFSETQRNKGNFPGRFSGRQFSNSRSEMNVSTLELGDSALYLCASSSSHRSETQYFGPGTRLLVL.